Listed below are T cell receptor beta chains from one sample, sequenced in a study of blood T cells in healthy people across ages. TCRdb reanalysed the 5' RACE reads using MiXCR and keeps one entry per CDR3 protein. Among approximately 670,000 distinct CDR3 sequences listed, over 40% were seen once. Specimen: blood. The origin of the receptors is a man at least 80 years old in good health. Each CDR3 is given with its conserved first and last residue. A D gene is named only where the DNA matches it firmly. Clone size is stated in some rows and not others, as once, few, many or a class when expanded.

clone_size,j_call,d_call,v_call,cdr3_nt,cdr3_aa
few,TRBJ1-4,TRBD1,TRBV29-1,TGCAGCGTTGGGGCACAGGGGGGACCAACTAATGAAAAACTGTTTTTT,CSVGAQGGPTNEKLFF
few,TRBJ1-5,NA,TRBV6-1,TGTGCCAGCAGTGAAGCTCAGTCCCTACAGCCCCAGCATTTT,CASSEAQSLQPQHF
few,TRBJ2-1,NA,TRBV24-1,TGTGCCACCAGTGACTCGGGACGGACCTACAATGAGCAGTTCTTC,CATSDSGRTYNEQFF
once,TRBJ1-4,NA,TRBV6-2/TRBV6-3,TGTGCCAGCAGTCAACTAGGGTATGAAAAACTGTTTTTT,CASSQLGYEKLFF
NA,TRBJ1-6,NA,TRBV20-1,TGCAGTGCTAGACCGCAGGGGTTTGATAATTCACCCCTCCACTTT,CSARPQGFDNSPLHF
few,TRBJ2-3,NA,TRBV6-2/TRBV6-3,TGTGCCAGCCTGGCTCGGCTCCGGGGCACAGATACGCAGTATTTT,CASLARLRGTDTQYF
few,TRBJ1-6,NA,TRBV5-6,TGTGCCAGCAGCTTGTTCTCCTATAATTCACCCCTCCACTTT,CASSLFSYNSPLHF
NA,TRBJ2-1,TRBD2,TRBV27,TGTGCCAGCACATCTAGCGGGAGCGGGTCCTACAATGAGCAGTTCTTC,CASTSSGSGSYNEQFF
many,TRBJ1-2,TRBD1,TRBV28,TGTGCCAGCAGTTTGGTGGGACAGGGTGGGGCCTATGGCTACACCTTC,CASSLVGQGGAYGYTF
NA,TRBJ1-3,NA,TRBV6-1,TGTGCCAGCAGGGAACTACCGATGACGTACTCTGGAAACACCATATATTTT,CASRELPMTYSGNTIYF
NA,TRBJ2-5,NA,TRBV28,TGTGCCACCATAAGGGAGAATGAGCAGTACTTC,CATIRENEQYF
NA,TRBJ1-4,TRBD1,TRBV2,TGTGCCAGCAGTGGGAACAGGGGGCAAGGTGAAAAACTGTTTTTT,CASSGNRGQGEKLFF
few,TRBJ2-7,TRBD1,TRBV25-1,TGTGCCAGCAGTGGGGCAGGACAGGGGAAATACTTAAACGAGCAGTACTTC,CASSGAGQGKYLNEQYF
NA,TRBJ2-1,NA,TRBV3-1,TGTGCCAGCAGCCAAGCGTTAACTAGTATTGGTTACAATGAGCAGTTCTTC,CASSQALTSIGYNEQFF
NA,TRBJ1-6,TRBD1,TRBV20-1,TGCAGTGCTAGAGACGGAGGGGGCGCGTCCTATAATTCACCCCTCCACTTT,CSARDGGGASYNSPLHF
NA,TRBJ1-2,TRBD1,TRBV4-1,TGCGCCAGCAGCCAAGAGGAGGGGGCAACCTACTATGGCTACACCTTC,CASSQEEGATYYGYTF
NA,TRBJ2-3,NA,TRBV20-1,TGCAGTGCCCCCGGCCGCACAGATACGCAGTATTTT,CSAPGRTDTQYF
NA,TRBJ1-1,NA,TRBV9,TGTGCCAGCAGGCCCCTCGATGGTAGTCTGGCTTTCTTT,CASRPLDGSLAFF
few,TRBJ2-3,NA,TRBV6-2/TRBV6-3,TGTGCCAGCAGTTACTCGGGCAGGACCGGCCCAGATACGCAGTATTTT,CASSYSGRTGPDTQYF
few,TRBJ2-3,TRBD2,TRBV7-2,TGTGCCAGCAGCTCGAGAACCCCAGCGGGGGGGCAAGGAGATACGCAGTATTTT,CASSSRTPAGGQGDTQYF
few,TRBJ2-7,NA,TRBV3-1,TGTGCCAGCAGCCAAGGCCGGTCAGGGACGGAGCAGTACTTC,CASSQGRSGTEQYF
NA,TRBJ1-2,TRBD1,TRBV7-9,TGTGCTACAGGGGACTATGGCTACACCTTC,CATGDYGYTF
few,TRBJ1-1,NA,TRBV6-2/TRBV6-3,TGTGCCAGCAGCCCTCGGGGGCAGTGGACTGAAGCTTTCTTT,CASSPRGQWTEAFF
NA,TRBJ2-2,TRBD2,TRBV7-3,TGTGCCAGCAGCCCCACTAGCGGGAGTAACACCGGGGAGCTGTTTTTT,CASSPTSGSNTGELFF
few,TRBJ1-6,NA,TRBV3-1,TGTGCCAGCAGCTCAAACGGGGGGGCGCTTAATTCACCCCTCCACTTT,CASSSNGGALNSPLHF
few,TRBJ2-1,TRBD1,TRBV12-3/TRBV12-4,TGTGCCAGCAGTTCGGACAGGGGGTTTGAGCAGTTCTTC,CASSSDRGFEQFF
NA,TRBJ2-5,NA,TRBV18,TGTGCCAGCTCAACTGGAACGAAACAAGAGACCCAGTACTTC,CASSTGTKQETQYF
few,TRBJ2-3,TRBD2,TRBV9,TGTGCCAGCAGCGTCCGACCGGGACTAGCGGGAGAACCTAGCACAGATACGCAGTATTTT,CASSVRPGLAGEPSTDTQYF
few,TRBJ1-2,NA,TRBV2,TGTGCCAGCAAGTTGAGAGGGGACTTCTATGGCTACACCTTC,CASKLRGDFYGYTF